One sample yielded the 6 T cell receptor beta chains listed below, sequenced in a study of beta chain features in type 1 diabetes. Study-wide points: Significant though moderate, a shortening of TCRB CDR3s appeared in all four CD4+ subsets of Type 1 diabetes patients.

Sequenced material consisted of expressed TCRB transcripts (all of the isolated RNA was reverse transcribed). Using immunoSEQ multiplex PCR, the repertoire was profiled, and TCRdb retains in-frame clones only, with some absent. The sample consists of nearly 350,000 clones, roughly 9% of them appearing once. Their target antigens are unknown. Specimen: central memory CD4+ T cells from blood. The receptors were sampled from a man aged 30 to 45 with type 1 diabetes.

This clone has at least ten counts. This chain uses TRBV7-2 with TRBJ2-3; D is unresolved. Germline CDR1 reads SGHTA; CDR2 reads FQGNSA. The CDR3 extends over 11 amino acids. V shed 4 bases and J shed 13 bases, with 12 bases lying between them. CDR3 amino acids: CASSSRLQEYF. CDR3 DNA: TGTGCCAGCAGCTCGCGACTCCAAGAGTATTTT.

The CDR3 is CASSLYIKPGTGITDTQYF. CDR3 nucleotides: TGTGCCAGCAGCCTTTATATAAAACCGGGGACAGGGATAACAGATACGCAGTATTTT. The chain links TRBV14 to TRBJ2-3; TRBD1 matches 9 bases. From germline, CDR1 is SGHDN and CDR2 FVKESK. The CDR3 has 19 residues. J gave up 3 bases and V 4 bases, and 17 bases lay outside the gene matches. The variable domain in full, with the rest retrieved from reference TRBV14 and TRBJ2-3, is EAGVTQFPSHSVIEKGQTVTLRCDPISGHDNLYWYRRVMGKEIKFLLHFVKESKQDESGMPNNRFLAERTGGTYSTLKVQPAELEDSGVYFCASSLYIKPGTGITDTQYFGPGTRLTVL.

The chain is built from TRBV29-1 and TRBJ1-2, with TRBD1 matching over 9 bases. Germline V lookup: CDR1 SQVTM, CDR2 ANQGSEA. The CDR3 consists of 13 residues. V lost 4 bases and J lost 2; bases outside the gene matches: 2. The CDR3 sequence is CSVAGTGNYGYTF. The CDR3 DNA sequence: TGCAGCGTTGCCGGGACAGGGAACTATGGCTACACCTTC. Complete variable domain (other parts from reference TRBV29-1 and TRBJ1-2): SAVISQKPSRDICQRGTSLTIQCQVDSQVTMMFWYRQQPGQSLTLIATANQGSEATYESGFVIDKFPISRPNLTFSTLTVSNMSPEDSSIYLCSVAGTGNYGYTFGSGTRLTVV.

This clone showed up just a few times. V gene TRBV19 combines with J gene TRBJ1-5; D is possibly TRBD1 (6 bases). V lost 4 bases and J 2 bases, leaving 15 bases between the germline ends. Germline CDR1 is LNHDA and CDR2 is SQIVND (reference sequence). This CDR3 spans 16 amino acids. The DNA of the CDR3 is TGTGCCAGTAGTAAAGGGACACCCTCTGGCAATCAGCCCCAGCATTTT. Translation gives CASSKGTPSGNQPQHF.

This clone showed up just a few times. This rearrangement joins TRBV7-2 to TRBJ2-3, with a possible D match to TRBD1 (6 bases). V was pared by 4 bases and J by 4 bases, with 15 bases between. Germline values: CDR1 SGHTA, CDR2 FQGNSA. The CDR3 runs 15 residues. CDR3: CASSYQQGNADTQYF. The CDR3 DNA sequence: TGTGCCAGCAGCTATCAACAGGGAAATGCAGATACGCAGTATTTT.

V usage is TRBV6-5 and J usage is TRBJ2-2; maybe TRBD1 (7 bases). V lost 6 bases, J lost 7 bases, and 15 bases lay in between. Germline CDR1 is MNHEY and CDR2 is SVGAGI. The CDR3 consists of 14 residues. In nucleotides, the CDR3 is TGTGCCAGCAGGGCTACAGGGGAGGTCGGGGAGCTGTTTTTT. It encodes CASRATGEVGELFF.